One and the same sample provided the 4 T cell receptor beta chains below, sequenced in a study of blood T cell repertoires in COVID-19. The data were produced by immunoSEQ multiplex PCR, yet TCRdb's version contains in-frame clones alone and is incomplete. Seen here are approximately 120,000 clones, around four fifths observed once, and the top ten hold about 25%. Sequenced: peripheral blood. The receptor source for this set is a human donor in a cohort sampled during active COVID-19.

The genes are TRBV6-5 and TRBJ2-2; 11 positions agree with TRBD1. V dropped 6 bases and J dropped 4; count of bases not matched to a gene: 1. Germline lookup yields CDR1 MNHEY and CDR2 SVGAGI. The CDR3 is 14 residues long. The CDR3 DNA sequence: TGTGCCAGCAGAGGGACAGGGGGCACCGGGGAGCTGTTTTTT. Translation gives CASRGTGGTGELFF.

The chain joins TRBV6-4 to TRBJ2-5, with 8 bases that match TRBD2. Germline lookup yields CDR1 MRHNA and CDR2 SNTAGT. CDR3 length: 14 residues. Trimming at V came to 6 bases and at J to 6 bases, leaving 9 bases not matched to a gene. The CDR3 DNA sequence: TGTGCCAGCAGGAACAGCGGGAGTGAGCAGACCCAGTACTTC. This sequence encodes CASRNSGSEQTQYF.

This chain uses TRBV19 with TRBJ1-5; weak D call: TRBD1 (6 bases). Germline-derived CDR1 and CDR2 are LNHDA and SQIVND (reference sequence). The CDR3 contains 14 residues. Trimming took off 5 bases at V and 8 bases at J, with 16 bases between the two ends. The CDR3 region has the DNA TGTGCCAGTAGTCTACGACAGGTTTTGGAGCCCCAGCATTTT. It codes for CASSLRQVLEPQHF.

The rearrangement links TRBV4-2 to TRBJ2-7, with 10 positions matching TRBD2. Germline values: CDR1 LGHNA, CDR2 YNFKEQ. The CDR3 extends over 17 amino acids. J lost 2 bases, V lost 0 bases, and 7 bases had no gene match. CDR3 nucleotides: TGTGCCAGCAGCCAAGAAACCCAGCGGGGGGGCGCCTACGAGCAGTACTTC. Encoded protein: CASSQETQRGGAYEQYF.